The 26 T cell receptor beta chains below come from one sample, sequenced in a study of blood T cells in healthy people across ages. Primed by a sample-barcoded 5' primer and a J-beta primer mix, a second PCR proceeded for about 6 to 12 cycles. TCRdb independently ran MiXCR on the 5' RACE reads; one entry per CDR3 protein. The sample has 750,000 or so distinct CDR3 sequences, 25% seen once. A further study also used this sample, focusing on T cells of mothers and their children.

The sequencing input was blood. These receptors were obtained from a boy aged 10-17 years in good health.

The chain recombines TRBV7-6 with TRBJ2-3; TRBD2 matches 11 bases. V was clipped by 5 bases and J by 4 bases; unmatched bases: 8. CDR1 is SGHVS and CDR2 is FNYEAQ in the germline V gene. This CDR3 region has 16 residues. This CDR3 is CASSQRLAGLSDTQYF. In DNA form, the CDR3 reads TGTGCCAGCAGCCAACGACTAGCGGGATTGTCAGATACGCAGTATTTT. The variable domain in full, with the rest retrieved from reference TRBV7-6 and TRBJ2-3, is GAGVSQSPRYKVTKRGQDVALRCDPISGHVSLYWYRQALGQGPEFLTYFNYEAQQDKSGLPNDRFSAERPEGSISTLTIQRTEQRDSAMYRCASSQRLAGLSDTQYFGPGTRLTVL.

This clonotype has more than one count but fewer than ten. The chain employs TRBV18 and TRBJ2-1; 7 positions match TRBD1. Looked up from germline, CDR1 is KGHSH and CDR2 is LQKENI. The CDR3 is 16 amino acids. The trim removed 4 bases at V and 4 bases at J, leaving 10 bases unmatched. The CDR3 is CASSHSTGPLYNEQFF. CDR3 nucleotide sequence: TGTGCCAGCTCACACTCGACAGGGCCGTTGTACAATGAGCAGTTCTTC.

A few counts support this clonotype. The CDR3, as DNA: TGTGCCAGCAGTTTGGCACTAGCGGGAGGCACAGATACGCAGTATTTT. It translates to CASSLALAGGTDTQYF. This chain joins TRBV7-2 and TRBJ2-3; 11 bases agree with TRBD2. Looked up from germline, CDR1 is SGHTA and CDR2 is FQGNSA. With 6 bases clipped from V and 1 base from J, the junction kept 6 bases outside the gene matches. The CDR3 is 16 residues long.

J is TRBJ2-7 and V is TRBV28; no clear D. CDR1 and CDR2 (germline): MDHEN, SYDVKM. CDR3 length: 11 amino acids. V lost 4 bases, J lost 5 bases, and 6 bases lay in between. The CDR3 is CASSSPNEQYF. In DNA, the CDR3 is TGTGCCAGCAGTTCTCCCAACGAGCAGTACTTC. Supplemented by reference TRBV28 and TRBJ2-7, the full variable domain reads DVKVTQSSRYLVKRTGEKVFLECVQDMDHENMFWYRQDPGLGLRLIYFSYDVKMKEKGDIPEGYSVSREKKERFSLILESASTNQTSMYLCASSSPNEQYFGPGTRLTVT.

Here the CDR3 reads CASSLAVLAAGELFF. CDR3 DNA: TGTGCCAGCAGCTTAGCTGTGTTGGCTGCCGGGGAGCTGTTTTTT. This chain uses TRBV7-9 with TRBJ2-2; D is unresolved. This CDR3 contains 15 residues. V was shortened by 0 bases and J by 6 bases, with 11 bases between the two germline ends. CDR1 SEHNR and CDR2 FQNEAQ come from the germline V gene (reference sequence).

The V gene is TRBV3-1, the J gene TRBJ1-1; D not resolved. The CDR3 totals 13 residues. V lost 2 bases and J 6 bases, leaving 10 bases between the germline ends. Germline V gives CDR1 LGHDT, CDR2 YNNKEL (reference sequence). The DNA of the CDR3 is TGTGCCAGCAGCCAATCCGGGGTGGCTGAAGCTTTCTTT. This sequence encodes CASSQSGVAEAFF.

This chain links TRBV6-6 with TRBJ2-1, with 7 bases identical to TRBD2. CDR1 is MNHNY, CDR2 SVGAGI, per germline (reference sequence). CDR3 size: 16 residues. The V segment lost 5 bases and the J segment 1 base; nucleotides outside the gene matches: 8. CDR3 in amino acids: CASSARESGSYNEQFF. The DNA for the CDR3 is TGTGCCAGCAGTGCGCGGGAGTCAGGGTCCTACAATGAGCAGTTCTTC.

This clonotype was observed a few times. The V gene is TRBV6-1, the J gene TRBJ2-7; D perhaps matches TRBD2 (5 bases). The germline CDR1 and CDR2 sequences are MNHNS and SASEGT. The CDR3 consists of 13 residues. Trimming cost V 4 bases and J 5 bases, with 12 bases left between them. CDR3 nucleotides: TGTGCCAGCAGTGTCGAGAGGGCCAACGAGCAGTACTTC. Its translation is CASSVERANEQYF.

The chain has TRBV20-1 and TRBJ2-5, with TRBD2 identical over 7 bases. The CDR3 runs 12 residues. The germline gives CDR1 DFQATT, CDR2 SNEGSKA (reference sequence). V lost 3 bases, J lost 5 bases, and 3 bases stayed unmatched. The DNA of the CDR3 is TGCAGTGCTAGGGCGGGGGACGAGACCCAGTACTTC. It translates to CSARAGDETQYF.

The gene calls are TRBV12-3 or TRBV12-4 and TRBJ2-3; the D call may be TRBD1 or TRBD2 (6 bases each). The CDR3 is 14 amino acids. V was cut by 1 base and J by 8 bases, with 13 bases left in between. CDR3 sequence (DNA): TGTGCCAGCAGTTTAGGTCTAGGGGGAGGTACGCAGTATTTT. Its protein is CASSLGLGGGTQYF.

This clonotype was seen only a few times. The V gene is TRBV5-1, the J gene TRBJ2-6; 8 bases are shared with TRBD1. Germline loops: CDR1 SGHRS, CDR2 YFSETQ. V dropped 1 base and J dropped 0; count of bases not matched to a gene: 6. The CDR3 totals 18 residues. This CDR3 reads CASSLSQGAYSGANVLTF. The CDR3 DNA is TGCGCCAGCAGCTTGTCCCAGGGGGCCTACTCTGGGGCCAACGTCCTGACTTTC.

V usage is TRBV5-1 and J usage is TRBJ2-5; the D gene is possibly TRBD1 (6 bases). TRBJ2-1 matches the DNA end more closely, so the J call is doubtful. Germline V gene lookup returns CDR1 SGHRS and CDR2 YFSETQ. The CDR3 consists of 14 residues. The CDR3 nucleotides are TGCGCCAGCAGCTTAGGACAGTACGGGGATGAGCAGTTCTTC. It encodes CASSLGQYGDEQFF.

The chain has TRBV9 and TRBJ1-2; the D gene is possibly TRBD1 (5 bases). The germline V gene encodes CDR1 SGDLS and CDR2 YYNGEE. The CDR3 consists of 14 residues. V lost 3 bases to trimming and J lost 4 bases, with 13 bases between them. Here the CDR3 DNA reads TGTGCCAGCAGCGCCCCTCTCGGGGGCTATGGCTACACCTTC. Its protein product is CASSAPLGGYGYTF.

This clonotype was detected only a few times. The rearrangement links TRBV24-1 to TRBJ2-1; D ambiguous. The CDR3 is 11 residues long. Germline V gene lookup returns CDR1 KGHDR and CDR2 SFDVKD. V was cut by 10 bases and J by 8 bases, with 11 bases left in between. CDR3: CATKGFDEQFF. As DNA, the CDR3 is TGTGCCACGAAAGGGTTTGATGAGCAGTTCTTC.

This chain connects TRBV5-1 to TRBJ1-5; tentative D call: TRBD1 (5 bases). Trimming cost V 4 bases and J 7 bases, with 15 bases left between them. The CDR3 totals 14 residues. Germline assignment: CDR1 SGHRS and CDR2 YFSETQ. CDR3 DNA: TGCGCCAGCAGCCCCCGCGGGGGAGACCAGCCCCAGCATTTT. It translates to CASSPRGGDQPQHF.

This clonotype came up a few times. J is TRBJ2-7 and V is TRBV7-9; 12 bases map to TRBD2. The V segment lost 4 bases and the J segment 3 bases; nucleotides outside the gene matches: 4. The germline gives CDR1 SEHNR, CDR2 FQNEAQ (reference sequence). The CDR3 runs 15 residues. The chain's CDR3 is CASSSGLAGYYEQYF. The CDR3 DNA reads TGTGCCAGCAGCTCCGGACTAGCGGGATACTACGAGCAGTACTTC.

This clonotype was found a few times. The chain carries TRBV10-3 and TRBJ1-2; D not resolved. Germline V gene lookup returns CDR1 ENHRY and CDR2 SYGVKD. CDR3 size: 12 residues. Deletions cut 3 bases from V and 0 bases from J, with 2 bases between. The CDR3 sequence is CAISEANYGYTF. CDR3 nucleotide sequence: TGTGCCATCAGTGAAGCTAACTATGGCTACACCTTC.

This clonotype was counted only a few times. The rearrangement links TRBV6-8 to TRBJ2-5; 9 bases are shared with TRBD1. CDR1 and CDR2 (germline): MNHGY, SAAAGT. V gave up 0 bases and J gave up 3 bases; unmatched junction bases: 11. This CDR3 has 18 amino acids. In DNA form, the CDR3 reads TGTGCCAGCAGTTACTCGACCGGGACAGGGAGAGGTGAAGAGACCCAGTACTTC. Protein product: CASSYSTGTGRGEETQYF.

The V call is TRBV6-5, the J call TRBJ1-2; 9 bases align to TRBD1. Germline lookup yields CDR1 MNHEY and CDR2 SVGAGI. J gave up 4 bases and V 6 bases, and 6 bases lay outside the gene matches. The CDR3 spans 14 residues. The CDR3 reads CASRVGTGTYGYTF. The CDR3 coding sequence is TGTGCCAGCAGAGTCGGGACAGGGACCTATGGCTACACCTTC.

There are a few counts of this clonotype. The chain recombines TRBV27 with TRBJ2-1, with D possibly being TRBD2 (6 bases). Trimming stripped 0 bases from V and 7 bases from J, with 13 bases between. This CDR3 has 15 amino acids. The germline V gene has CDR1 MNHEY and CDR2 SMNVEV (reference sequence). In DNA form, the CDR3 reads TGTGCCAGCAGTTTATCTGATAGCGGACGGAATGAGCAGTTCTTC. As protein: CASSLSDSGRNEQFF.

The J gene is TRBJ1-2, the V gene TRBV6-2 or TRBV6-3; 9 nucleotides line up with TRBD1. The CDR3 sequence is 16 residues long. Per germline, CDR1 MNHEY and CDR2 SVGEGT. J gave up 2 bases and V 7 bases, and 11 bases lay outside the gene matches. The CDR3 coding sequence is TGTGCCAGCACTAGATCTGGACAGGGGCCGAACTATGGCTACACCTTC. It codes for CASTRSGQGPNYGYTF.

A few counts support this clonotype. The chain links TRBV12-3 or TRBV12-4 to TRBJ1-1; D is perhaps TRBD1 (6 bases). The V and J ends lost 7 bases and 3 bases respectively, with 18 bases between them. The CDR3 sequence is 15 residues long. DNA for the CDR3: TGTGCCAGCACCCCGGGGGGCGCGTTGTACACTGAAGCTTTCTTT. This codes for CASTPGGALYTEAFF.

The chain's CDR3 is CASSFYRGETQYF. Here the CDR3 DNA reads TGTGCCAGCAGCTTCTACAGAGGAGAGACCCAGTACTTC. The chain employs TRBV7-9 and TRBJ2-5; D is undetermined. Germline CDR1 and CDR2: SEHNR and FQNEAQ (reference sequence). The CDR3 contains 13 residues. Trimming removed 3 bases at V and 4 bases at J, with 9 bases between.

CDR3 amino acids: CASSFSQPTQETQYF. The CDR3 coding sequence is TGCGCCAGCAGCTTCTCACAGCCTACCCAGGAGACCCAGTACTTC. The rearrangement joins TRBV5-1 to TRBJ2-5; D unresolved. CDR3 length equals 15 residues. Trimming removed 2 bases from V and 5 bases from J, with 16 bases in between. Per germline, CDR1 SGHRS and CDR2 YFSETQ. The full variable domain, its missing parts supplied by reference TRBV5-1 and TRBJ2-5, is KAGVTQTPRYLIKTRGQQVTLSCSPISGHRSVSWYQQTPGQGLQFLFEYFSETQRNKGNFPGRFSGRQFSNSRSEMNVSTLELGDSALYLCASSFSQPTQETQYFGPGTRLLVL.

This clonotype was counted between two and nine times. V gene TRBV2 combines with J gene TRBJ2-5; the D gene is possibly TRBD2 (5 bases). Trimming shortened V by 7 bases and J by 5 bases, and 20 bases separated the two germline ends. CDR3 length: 15 amino acids. The germline V gene has CDR1 SNHLY and CDR2 FYNNEI. CDR3 bases: TGTGCCAGCATTTGGAATAGCGTAAGGAGTGAGACCCAGTACTTC. It encodes CASIWNSVRSETQYF.

This clonotype has a handful of counts. The rearrangement links TRBV6-6 to TRBJ2-6; D is undetermined. Trimming shortened V by 2 bases and J by 1 base, and 3 bases separated the two germline ends. This CDR3 is 14 amino acids long. CDR1 and CDR2 from the germline V gene are MNHNY and SVGAGI (reference sequence). The CDR3 reads CASSYPSGANVLTF. The CDR3 nucleotides are TGTGCCAGCAGTTACCCTTCTGGGGCCAACGTCCTGACTTTC.